Listed below are T cell receptor beta chains from one sample, sequenced in a study of blood T cells in healthy people across ages. TCRdb re-called the 5' RACE reads through MiXCR, storing one row per CDR3 protein. Of approximately 320,000 distinct CDR3 sequences in the sample, roughly a quarter were seen once. Sequences were obtained from blood. The receptors were sampled from an older woman in good health. Both conserved end residues are part of each CDR3. D genes are given only for firm matches. Size is stated for part of the rows, as once, few or many counts, or as a class when the clone is expanded.

V gene	J gene	D gene	clone size	CDR3 protein	CDR3 DNA
TRBV20-1	TRBJ2-1	TRBD1	-	CSAPGQGWFNEQFF	TGCAGTGCACCCGGACAGGGGTGGTTCAATGAGCAGTTCTTC
TRBV5-1	TRBJ1-1	-	-	CASRTATNTEAFF	TGCGCCAGCAGGACAGCTACGAACACTGAAGCTTTCTTT
TRBV7-2	TRBJ2-2	-	few	CASSIQDNTGELFF	TGTGCCAGCAGCATACAAGATAACACCGGGGAGCTGTTTTTT
TRBV28	TRBJ2-7	-	-	CASSPILASVGEQYF	TGTGCCAGCAGCCCTATTCTAGCATCTGTCGGCGAGCAGTACTTC
TRBV5-1	TRBJ2-7	-	few	CASSFDWTYEQYF	TGCGCCAGCAGCTTCGATTGGACCTACGAGCAGTACTTC
TRBV12-3/TRBV12-4	TRBJ1-1	TRBD1	few	CASSASDRYDEAFF	TGTGCCAGCAGTGCATCGGACAGGTATGATGAAGCTTTCTTT
TRBV20-1	TRBJ2-4	-	-	CSGRVDKNIQYF	TGCAGTGGACGGGTGGACAAAAACATTCAGTACTTC
TRBV7-3	TRBJ2-5	-	many	CASSLAGTRETQYF	TGTGCCAGCAGCTTAGCCGGCACAAGAGAGACCCAGTACTTC
TRBV20-1	TRBJ1-2	-	many	CSASQAGTYGYTF	TGCAGTGCCTCCCAGGCCGGCACCTATGGCTACACCTTC
TRBV28	TRBJ2-4	-	few	CASSFLQGAKNIQYF	TGTGCCAGCAGTTTCCTCCAGGGGGCCAAAAACATTCAGTACTTC
TRBV29-1	TRBJ2-4	-	-	CSVTQGLAKNIQYF	TGCAGCGTGACCCAGGGGCTAGCCAAAAACATTCAGTACTTC
TRBV11-3	TRBJ2-2	-	-	CASSFGTGELFF	TGTGCCAGCAGCTTCGGAACCGGGGAGCTGTTTTTT
TRBV13	TRBJ2-5	TRBD2	many	CASSVGWASGQETQYF	TGTGCCAGCAGCGTCGGCTGGGCTAGCGGGCAAGAGACCCAGTACTTC
TRBV12-3/TRBV12-4	TRBJ1-5	-	-	CASSFLTDNQPQHF	TGTGCCAGCAGTTTCCTCACAGACAATCAGCCCCAGCATTTT
TRBV10-3	TRBJ2-7	-	few	CAISEGGSYEQYF	TGTGCCATCAGTGAGGGAGGCTCCTACGAGCAGTACTTC
TRBV14	TRBJ1-1	-	-	CASSQDWRGWAFF	TGTGCCAGCAGCCAAGATTGGCGAGGGTGGGCTTTCTTT
TRBV10-3	TRBJ2-1	TRBD2	-	CAISELGAGVGNEQFF	TGTGCCATCAGTGAGTTAGGGGCGGGAGTTGGCAATGAGCAGTTCTTC
TRBV12-3/TRBV12-4	TRBJ2-1	TRBD2	-	CASSTTSGRANEQFF	TGTGCCAGCAGTACCACTAGCGGGAGGGCCAATGAGCAGTTCTTC
TRBV20-1	TRBJ2-1	-	-	CSARGSGVNEQFF	TGCAGTGCTAGGGGGTCAGGCGTCAATGAGCAGTTCTTC
TRBV20-1	TRBJ2-3	TRBD2	few	CSAIKTSGRADTQYF	TGCAGTGCTATAAAGACTAGCGGGAGGGCAGATACGCAGTATTTT
TRBV7-2	TRBJ2-3	-	once	CASSRKGGSADTQYF	TGTGCCAGCAGCCGGAAGGGGGGTAGCGCAGATACGCAGTATTTT
TRBV11-2	TRBJ2-5	-	-	CASSPGTGDETQYF	TGTGCCAGCAGCCCCGGGACGGGAGACGAGACCCAGTACTTC
TRBV28	TRBJ2-5	TRBD2	few	CASSLFLAGKKETQYF	TGTGCCAGCAGTTTATTCCTAGCGGGAAAAAAAGAGACCCAGTACTTC
TRBV28	TRBJ2-1	-	many	CASSRSGADNEQFF	TGTGCCAGCAGCCGTTCGGGAGCGGACAATGAGCAGTTCTTC
TRBV5-6	TRBJ2-5	TRBD2	few	CASSSGLVRETQYF	TGTGCCAGCAGCTCCGGACTAGTTCGGGAGACCCAGTACTTC
TRBV6-1	TRBJ2-1	-	-	CASRGGGGRSYNEQFF	TGTGCCAGCAGAGGGGGCGGCGGGAGATCATACAATGAGCAGTTCTTC
TRBV5-1	TRBJ2-3	-	few	CASSKRSRDTQYF	TGCGCCAGCAGCAAAAGATCTAGGGATACGCAGTATTTT
TRBV6-5	TRBJ1-2	-	many	CASRTAPFGNYGYTF	TGTGCCAGCCGGACAGCCCCCTTTGGTAACTATGGCTACACCTTC
TRBV5-1	TRBJ2-1	-	-	CASSPLTDYNEQFF	TGCGCCAGCAGCCCATTGACGGATTACAATGAGCAGTTCTTC
TRBV5-4	TRBJ1-1	-	-	CASSSDMNTEAFF	TGTGCCAGCAGTTCTGACATGAACACTGAAGCTTTCTTT
TRBV7-9	TRBJ2-5	TRBD2	-	CASSLGSTGGQETQYF	TGTGCCAGCAGCTTAGGATCTACGGGAGGCCAAGAGACCCAGTACTTC
TRBV4-2	TRBJ2-6	-	-	CASSDRGAPGANVLTF	TGTGCCAGCAGCGATCGGGGGGCGCCTGGGGCCAACGTCCTGACTTTC
TRBV24-1	TRBJ2-7	TRBD1	few	CATSGNPGQGKDEQYF	TGTGCCACCAGTGGTAATCCGGGACAGGGGAAGGACGAGCAGTACTTC
TRBV27	TRBJ1-6	TRBD1	few	CASSFSVDRAFSPLHF	TGTGCCAGCAGTTTTTCGGTGGACAGGGCTTTCTCACCCCTCCACTTT
TRBV25-1	TRBJ1-1	TRBD1	-	CASSRGGGTEAFF	TGTGCCAGCTCCAGAGGGGGCGGCACTGAAGCTTTCTTT
TRBV12-3/TRBV12-4	TRBJ2-7	-	-	CASSLRPGSTYEQYF	TGTGCCAGCAGTCTTCGGCCGGGTTCTACCTACGAGCAGTACTTC
TRBV18	TRBJ1-3	-	few	CASSPPSGSGNTIYF	TGTGCCAGCTCACCACCGTCTGGCTCAGGAAACACCATATATTTT
TRBV20-1	TRBJ2-3	-	-	CSAPGRDMKRFDTQYF	TGCAGTGCCCCCGGGCGGGACATGAAGCGGTTCGATACGCAGTATTTT
TRBV20-1	TRBJ2-1	TRBD2	-	CSARLRGKTGLGVHNEQFF	TGCAGTGCTAGACTCAGGGGTAAGACGGGACTAGGTGTTCACAATGAGCAGTTCTTC
TRBV5-1	TRBJ2-2	TRBD2	few	CASTSGRTTNTGELFF	TGCGCCAGCACTAGCGGGAGGACTACGAACACCGGGGAGCTGTTTTTT
TRBV3-1	TRBJ2-1	-	-	CASSQARGGSYNEQFF	TGTGCCAGCAGCCAAGCCAGGGGGGGATCCTACAATGAGCAGTTCTTC
TRBV6-5	TRBJ2-7	-	-	CASSSLLGQYEQYF	TGTGCCAGCAGTTCCCTCCTGGGGCAGTACGAGCAGTACTTC
TRBV20-1	TRBJ1-1	-	-	CSARGAVPNTEAFF	TGCAGTGCTAGAGGGGCAGTACCGAACACTGAAGCTTTCTTT
TRBV14	TRBJ1-2	-	-	CASSQEQPSNYGYTF	TGTGCCAGCAGCCAAGAACAACCTTCTAACTATGGCTACACCTTC
TRBV12-3/TRBV12-4	TRBJ2-7	TRBD2	few	CASSLASGGTYEQYF	TGTGCCAGCAGTTTGGCTAGCGGGGGCACCTACGAGCAGTACTTC
TRBV10-3	TRBJ2-5	-	-	CAISRTVQETQYF	TGTGCCATCAGCAGGACGGTCCAAGAGACCCAGTACTTC
TRBV6-6	TRBJ1-5	-	-	CACRPDDAQPQHF	TGTGCCTGCAGACCGGACGATGCTCAGCCCCAGCATTTT
TRBV7-9	TRBJ2-7	-	-	CASSFDGSWSEQYF	TGTGCCAGCAGCTTCGATGGGTCCTGGAGCGAGCAGTACTTC
TRBV21-1	TRBJ2-7	-	-	CASSFFGREGNSYEQYF	TGTGCCAGCAGCTTTTTTGGACGGGAGGGAAACTCCTACGAGCAGTACTTC
TRBV7-3	TRBJ2-3	TRBD2	-	CASSDGTSGATDTQYF	TGTGCCAGCAGCGACGGGACTAGCGGAGCCACAGATACGCAGTATTTT
TRBV27	TRBJ1-5	TRBD1	-	CASRGQGNQPQHF	TGTGCCAGCAGAGGACAGGGCAATCAGCCCCAGCATTTT
TRBV15	TRBJ2-1	-	few	CATSPSANEQFF	TGTGCCACCAGCCCCTCAGCCAATGAGCAGTTCTTC
TRBV11-2	TRBJ2-7	-	few	CASSLERGASGTYEQYF	TGTGCCAGCAGCTTAGAGAGGGGGGCTAGCGGAACCTACGAGCAGTACTTT
TRBV21-1	TRBJ2-5	-	few	CASSKGGRAKTQYF	TGTGCCAGCAGCAAAGGTGGCAGGGCAAAGACCCAGTACTTC
TRBV12-3/TRBV12-4	TRBJ2-7	-	many	CASSLGPPRTSTYEQYF	TGTGCCAGCAGTTTAGGACCCCCGCGGACGTCTACCTACGAGCAGTACTTC
TRBV7-2	TRBJ2-7	-	-	CASSLGLAWNEQYF	TGTGCCAGCAGCTTAGGGCTGGCTTGGAACGAGCAGTACTTC
TRBV2	TRBJ2-1	-	few	CASSRSENRYEQFF	TGTGCCAGCAGTCGGAGCGAAAATAGGTATGAGCAGTTCTTC
TRBV5-8	TRBJ2-5	-	many	CASSPPGTLKKTQYF	TGTGCCAGCAGCCCCCCCGGGACCTTGAAAAAGACCCAGTACTTC
TRBV4-1	TRBJ2-5	TRBD1	few	CASSQVRGLSGETQYF	TGCGCCAGCAGCCAAGTTAGGGGGCTAAGTGGGGAGACCCAGTACTTC
TRBV18	TRBJ2-7	-	-	CASSPYSYEQYF	TGTGCCAGCTCACCATACTCCTACGAGCAGTACTTC